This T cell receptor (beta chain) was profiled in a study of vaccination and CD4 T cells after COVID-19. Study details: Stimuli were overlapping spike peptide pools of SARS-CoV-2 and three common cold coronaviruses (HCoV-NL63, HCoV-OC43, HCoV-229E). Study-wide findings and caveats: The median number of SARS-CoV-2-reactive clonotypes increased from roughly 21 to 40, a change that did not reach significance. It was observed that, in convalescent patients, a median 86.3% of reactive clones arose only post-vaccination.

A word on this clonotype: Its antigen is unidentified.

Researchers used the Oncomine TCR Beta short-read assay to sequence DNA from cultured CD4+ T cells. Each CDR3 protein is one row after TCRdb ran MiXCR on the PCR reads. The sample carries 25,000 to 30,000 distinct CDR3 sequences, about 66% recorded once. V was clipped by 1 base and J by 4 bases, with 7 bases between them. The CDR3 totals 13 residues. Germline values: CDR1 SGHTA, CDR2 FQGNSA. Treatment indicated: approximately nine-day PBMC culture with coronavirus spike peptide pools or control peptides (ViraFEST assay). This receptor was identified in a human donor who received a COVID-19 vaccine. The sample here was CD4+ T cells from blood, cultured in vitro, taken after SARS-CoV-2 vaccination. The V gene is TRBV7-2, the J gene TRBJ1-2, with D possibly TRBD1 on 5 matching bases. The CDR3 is CASSLGGTYGYTF. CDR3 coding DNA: TGTGCCAGCAGCTTAGGGGGGACCTATGGCTACACCTTC.